These T cell receptor beta chains were read from a single sample in a study of OX40 agonist ivuxolimab in advanced cancers. The data were produced by immunoSEQ multiplex PCR, yet TCRdb's version contains in-frame clones alone and is incomplete. The sample contains about 28,000 clones, about 88% of which appear only once. Sequencing was performed on CD4+ or CD8+ T cells sorted from blood, taken in a trial of the OX40 agonist ivuxolimab. The receptors were sampled from an adult with an advanced solid tumor such as melanoma, head and neck, liver or kidney cancer. CDR3s include the opening cysteine and the closing phenylalanine or tryptophan. D genes are given only for firm matches. Clone size is stated in some rows and not others, as once, few, many or a class when expanded.

V gene	J gene	clone size	D gene	CDR3 DNA	CDR3 protein
TRBV4-3	TRBJ2-1	NA	NA	TGCGCCAGCAGCCCTTCTCTAGCTCTGGACTTCAATGAGCAGTTCTTC	CASSPSLALDFNEQFF
TRBV11-3	TRBJ2-7	NA	NA	TGTGCCAGCAGCTCCCCCCCCGAGCAGTACTTC	CASSSPPEQYF
TRBV29-1	TRBJ2-1	NA	TRBD2	TGCAGCGTTGGGCTAGCGGATTACAATGAGCAGTTCTTC	CSVGLADYNEQFF
TRBV27	TRBJ1-5	once	NA	TGTGCCAGCAGTTTAGAGGGTTTCGGCAATCAGCCCCAGCATTTT	CASSLEGFGNQPQHF
TRBV29-1	TRBJ2-7	NA	TRBD1	TGCAGCGCTCTCTTTGGGACAGACTACGAGCAGTACTTC	CSALFGTDYEQYF
TRBV4-2	TRBJ2-7	NA	TRBD1	TGTGCCAGCAGCTTAGAACGGGGACAGAGCTCCTACGAGCAGTACTTC	CASSLERGQSSYEQYF
TRBV4-1	TRBJ1-2	NA	NA	TGCGCCAGCGGATCATCATCCGTCGCTAACTATGGCTACACCTTC	CASGSSSVANYGYTF
TRBV5-5	TRBJ1-2	NA	NA	TGTGCCAGCAGCCAAGATGTCGGCAGGGGACCCTATGGCTACACCTTC	CASSQDVGRGPYGYTF
TRBV28	TRBJ2-2	NA	NA	TGTGCCAGCAGACTAGCTGGGACTGGTACCGGGGAGCTGTTTTTT	CASRLAGTGTGELFF
TRBV15	TRBJ1-6	NA	TRBD1	TGTGCCACCAGCAGAGTAACAGGGGATAATTCACCCCTCCACTTT	CATSRVTGDNSPLHF
TRBV11-3	TRBJ2-7	NA	NA	TGTGCCAGCAGCTTATGGACGGCCTCCTACGAGCAGTACTTC	CASSLWTASYEQYF
TRBV30	TRBJ2-7	once	NA	TGTGCCTGGAGTGTTGGGCAGACCTACGAGCAGTACTTC	CAWSVGQTYEQYF
TRBV4-1	TRBJ1-1	NA	TRBD1	TGCGCCAGCAGCCAGGGACAGGGACTGAACACTGAAGCTTTCTTT	CASSQGQGLNTEAFF
TRBV10-3	TRBJ2-1	NA	NA	TGTGCCATCAGTGACCCGGCGGGTAGCTCCTACAATGAGCAGTTCTTC	CAISDPAGSSYNEQFF
TRBV27	TRBJ2-1	NA	TRBD2	TGTGCCAGCAGTTTAACCGGGACTAGCGGGCATGGGTCGTTCTTC	CASSLTGTSGHGSFF
TRBV10-3	TRBJ1-6	once	NA	TGTGCCATCAGTGATTCCTATGGCCTGGATTCACCCCTCCACTTT	CAISDSYGLDSPLHF
TRBV5-1	TRBJ2-3	NA	TRBD2	TGCGCCAGCAGCTTGGGGACTAGCTTTTCAGATACGCAGTATTTT	CASSLGTSFSDTQYF
TRBV6-1	TRBJ2-7	once	NA	TGTGCCAGCAGTGGGGAGACGGGTAACTACGAGCAGTACTTC	CASSGETGNYEQYF
TRBV7-9	TRBJ1-2	NA	NA	TGTGCCAGCAGCGACGAACAGCTCTACTATGGCTACACCTTC	CASSDEQLYYGYTF
TRBV4-1	TRBJ2-2	NA	TRBD2	TGCGCCAGCAGCCCGACTAGCGGGAGGGCCGTAGGGGAGCTGTTTTTT	CASSPTSGRAVGELFF
TRBV5-1	TRBJ2-3	few	NA	TGCGCCAGCAGCCAACCGGACCCAGGAGATACGCAGTATTTT	CASSQPDPGDTQYF
TRBV5-6	TRBJ2-1	NA	NA	TGTGCCAGCAGCGAAGGCAATGAGCAGTTCTTC	CASSEGNEQFF
TRBV5-1	TRBJ2-5	NA	TRBD2	TGCGCCAGCAGCTTCGTGTTAGCGGGAGGGCCGACAGAGACCCAGTACTTC	CASSFVLAGGPTETQYF
TRBV7-9	TRBJ2-5	NA	NA	TGTGCCAGCAGCTCGGGGGTGGAGCACGTGAGAGAGACCCAGTACTTC	CASSSGVEHVRETQYF
TRBV5-4	TRBJ1-4	NA	TRBD1	TGTGCCAGCAGCTTGGCCGGGGACAGGGAGTTTGAAAAACTGTTTTTT	CASSLAGDREFEKLFF
TRBV11-2	TRBJ2-7	NA	NA	TGTGCCAGCAGCTTAAGTTCGGGAGACTACGAGCAGTACTTC	CASSLSSGDYEQYF
TRBV5-6	TRBJ1-1	NA	TRBD1	TGTGCCAGCAGCTTGTTACCCGGGACAGAGATCACTGAAGCTTTCTTT	CASSLLPGTEITEAFF
TRBV16	TRBJ1-2	NA	NA	TGTGCCAGCAGCGTTAGAAAGACCTATGGCTACACCTTC	CASSVRKTYGYTF
TRBV2	TRBJ2-7	NA	NA	TGTGCCAGCAGGCGGCTCATGTTGGAAGAGCAGTACTTC	CASRRLMLEEQYF
TRBV4-1	TRBJ1-2	NA	TRBD1	TGCGCCAGCAGCCAAGACCAAGGGACAGGGGTTGGCTACACCTTC	CASSQDQGTGVGYTF
TRBV7-2	TRBJ1-3	NA	NA	TGTGCCAGCAGCTTCGGTGGGAGGAGAAACACCATATATTTT	CASSFGGRRNTIYF
TRBV13	TRBJ1-5	NA	TRBD1	TGTGCCAGCAGCTTAGGACGGACAGGAGACAATCAGCCCCAGCATTTT	CASSLGRTGDNQPQHF
TRBV10-1	TRBJ2-7	NA	NA	TGCGCCAGCAGTGTACTGTCCTACGAGCAGTACTTC	CASSVLSYEQYF
TRBV19	TRBJ2-5	NA	NA	TGTGCCAGTAGTATTTTTGGGGAGCAAGAGACCCAGTACTTC	CASSIFGEQETQYF
TRBV2	TRBJ1-2	NA	NA	TGTGCCAGCAGTGTCAGCAGGGGAGCTAACTATGGCTACACCTTC	CASSVSRGANYGYTF
TRBV7-9	TRBJ2-1	NA	TRBD1	TGTGCCAGCAGCTTGGGGCAGGGGGCAGTAAATGAGCAGTTCTTC	CASSLGQGAVNEQFF